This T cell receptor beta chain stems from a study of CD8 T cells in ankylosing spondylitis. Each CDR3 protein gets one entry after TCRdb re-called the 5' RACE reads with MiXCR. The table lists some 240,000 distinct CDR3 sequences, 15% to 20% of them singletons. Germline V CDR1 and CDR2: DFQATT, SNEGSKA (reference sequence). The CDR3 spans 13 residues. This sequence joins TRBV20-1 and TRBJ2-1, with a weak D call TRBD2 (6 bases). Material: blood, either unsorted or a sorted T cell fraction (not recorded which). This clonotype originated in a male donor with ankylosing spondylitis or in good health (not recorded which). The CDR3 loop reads CSAGSDYHNEQFF. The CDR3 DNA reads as TGCAGCGCTGGATCGGACTACCACAATGAGCAGTTCTTC.